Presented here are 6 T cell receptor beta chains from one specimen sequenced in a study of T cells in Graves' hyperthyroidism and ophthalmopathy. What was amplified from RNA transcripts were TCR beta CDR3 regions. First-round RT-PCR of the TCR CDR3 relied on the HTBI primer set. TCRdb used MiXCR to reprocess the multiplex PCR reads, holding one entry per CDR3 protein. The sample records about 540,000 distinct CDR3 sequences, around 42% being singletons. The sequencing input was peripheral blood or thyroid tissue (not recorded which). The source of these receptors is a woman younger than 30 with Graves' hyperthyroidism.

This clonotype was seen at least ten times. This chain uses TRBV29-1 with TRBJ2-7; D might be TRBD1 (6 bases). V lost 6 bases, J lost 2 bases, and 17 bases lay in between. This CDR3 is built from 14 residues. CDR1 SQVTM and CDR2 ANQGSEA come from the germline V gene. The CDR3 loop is CSVEQGDGAYEQYF. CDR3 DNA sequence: TGCAGCGTCGAACAGGGCGACGGAGCCTACGAGCAGTACTTC.

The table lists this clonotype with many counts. This CDR3 reads CASSYDTGYNSPLHF. The DNA of the CDR3 is TGTGCCAGCAGTTACGATACAGGGTATAATTCACCCCTCCACTTT. This chain links TRBV2 with TRBJ1-6; the D gene is possibly TRBD1 (6 bases). The CDR3 runs to 15 residues. Germline V gene sequence: CDR1 SNHLY, CDR2 FYNNEI. Trimming cost V 5 bases and J 4 bases, with 12 bases left between them.

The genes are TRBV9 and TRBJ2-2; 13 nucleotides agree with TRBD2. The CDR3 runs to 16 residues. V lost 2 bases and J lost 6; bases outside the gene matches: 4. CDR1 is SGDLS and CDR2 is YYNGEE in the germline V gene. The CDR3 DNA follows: TGTGCCAGCAGCGTCGGACTAGCGGGAGTGGCCGGGGAGCTGTTTTTT. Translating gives CASSVGLAGVAGELFF.

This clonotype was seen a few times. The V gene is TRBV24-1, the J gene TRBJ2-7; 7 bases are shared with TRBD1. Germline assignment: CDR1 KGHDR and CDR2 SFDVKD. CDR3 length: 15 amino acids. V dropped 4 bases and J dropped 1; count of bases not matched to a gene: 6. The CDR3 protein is CATSEFQGESYEQYF. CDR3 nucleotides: TGTGCCACCAGTGAATTTCAGGGGGAGTCCTACGAGCAGTACTTC.

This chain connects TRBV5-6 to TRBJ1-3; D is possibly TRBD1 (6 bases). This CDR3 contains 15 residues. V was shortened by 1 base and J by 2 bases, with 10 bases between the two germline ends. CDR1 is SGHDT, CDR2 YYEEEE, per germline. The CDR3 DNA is TGTGCCAGCAGCTTGACAGGGACCCCTGGAAACACCATATATTTT. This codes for CASSLTGTPGNTIYF.

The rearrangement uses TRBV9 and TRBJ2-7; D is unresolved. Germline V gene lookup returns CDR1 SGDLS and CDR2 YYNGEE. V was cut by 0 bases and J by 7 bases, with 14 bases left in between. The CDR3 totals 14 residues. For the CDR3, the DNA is TGTGCCAGCAGCGTAGAGCCGGAAGTGGGGGAGCAGTACTTC. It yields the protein CASSVEPEVGEQYF. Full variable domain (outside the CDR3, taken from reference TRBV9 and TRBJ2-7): DSGVTQTPKHLITATGQRVTLRCSPRSGDLSVYWYQQSLDQGLQFLIQYYNGEERAKGNILERFSAQQFPDLHSELNLSSLELGDSALYFCASSVEPEVGEQYFGPGTRLTVT.